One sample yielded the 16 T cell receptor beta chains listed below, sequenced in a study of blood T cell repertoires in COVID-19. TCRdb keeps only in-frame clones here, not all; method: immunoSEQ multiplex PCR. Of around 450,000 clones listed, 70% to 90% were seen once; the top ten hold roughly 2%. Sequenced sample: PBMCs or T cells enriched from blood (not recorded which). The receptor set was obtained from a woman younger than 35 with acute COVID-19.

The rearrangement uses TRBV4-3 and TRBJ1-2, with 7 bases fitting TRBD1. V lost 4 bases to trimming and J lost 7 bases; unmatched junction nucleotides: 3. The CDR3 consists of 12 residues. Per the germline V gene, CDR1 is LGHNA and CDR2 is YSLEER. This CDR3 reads CASSRQGFGYTF. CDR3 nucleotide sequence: TGCGCCAGCAGCCGACAGGGTTTTGGCTACACCTTC.

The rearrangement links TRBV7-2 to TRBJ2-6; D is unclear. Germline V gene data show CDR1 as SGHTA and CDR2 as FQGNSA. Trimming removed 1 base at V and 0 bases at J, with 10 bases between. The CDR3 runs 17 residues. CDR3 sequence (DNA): TGTGCCAGCAGCTTAGTGGGCAGTAGCTCTGGGGCCAACGTCCTGACTTTC. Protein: CASSLVGSSSGANVLTF.

This CDR3 is CSVVRGQGAHGYTF. The DNA for the CDR3 is TGCAGCGTTGTTAGGGGACAGGGGGCCCATGGCTACACCTTC. The rearrangement joins TRBV29-1 to TRBJ1-2; 12 positions agree with TRBD1. The CDR3 loop spans 14 amino acids. Germline V gene lookup returns CDR1 SQVTM and CDR2 ANQGSEA. J was trimmed by 6 bases and V by 4 bases; bases with no gene match: 6.

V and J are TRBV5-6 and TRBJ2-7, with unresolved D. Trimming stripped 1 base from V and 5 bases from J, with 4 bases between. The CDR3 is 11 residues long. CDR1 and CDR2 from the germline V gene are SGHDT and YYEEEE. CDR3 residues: CASSLYDEQYF. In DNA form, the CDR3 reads TGTGCCAGCAGCTTGTATGACGAGCAGTACTTC.

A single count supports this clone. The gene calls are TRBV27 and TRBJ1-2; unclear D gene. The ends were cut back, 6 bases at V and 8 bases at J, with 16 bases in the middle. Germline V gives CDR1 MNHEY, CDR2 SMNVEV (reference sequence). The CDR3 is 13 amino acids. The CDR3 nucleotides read TGTGCCAGCAGGCCAACTGGACGGGAGGGCTACACCTTC. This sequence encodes CASRPTGREGYTF.

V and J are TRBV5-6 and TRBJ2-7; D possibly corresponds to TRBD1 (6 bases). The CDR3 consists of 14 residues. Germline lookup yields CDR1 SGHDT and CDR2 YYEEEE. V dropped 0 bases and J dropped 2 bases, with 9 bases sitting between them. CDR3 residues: CASSLEQGAYEQYF. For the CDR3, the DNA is TGTGCCAGCAGCTTGGAACAGGGAGCCTACGAGCAGTACTTC.

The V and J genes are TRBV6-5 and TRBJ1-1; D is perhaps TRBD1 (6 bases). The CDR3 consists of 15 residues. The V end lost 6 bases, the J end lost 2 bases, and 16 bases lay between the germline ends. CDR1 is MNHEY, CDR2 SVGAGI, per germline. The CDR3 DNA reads TGTGCCAGCAGCCTAACGCGCAGGGGAAACACTGAAGCTTTCTTT. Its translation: CASSLTRRGNTEAFF.

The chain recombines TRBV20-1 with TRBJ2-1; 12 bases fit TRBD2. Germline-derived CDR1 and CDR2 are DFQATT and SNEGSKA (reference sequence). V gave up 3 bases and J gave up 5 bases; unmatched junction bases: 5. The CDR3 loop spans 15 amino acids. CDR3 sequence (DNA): TGCAGTGCTAGTCCTACTAGCGGGGGGCACAATGAGCAGTTCTTC. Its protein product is CSASPTSGGHNEQFF.

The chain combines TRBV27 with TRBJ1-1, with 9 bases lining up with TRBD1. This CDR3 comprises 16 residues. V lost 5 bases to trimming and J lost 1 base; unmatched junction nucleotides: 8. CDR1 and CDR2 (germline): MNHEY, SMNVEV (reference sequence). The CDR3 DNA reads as TGTGCCAGCAGTGTGCCCGGGACAGGGTCGAACACTGAAGCTTTCTTT. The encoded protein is CASSVPGTGSNTEAFF.

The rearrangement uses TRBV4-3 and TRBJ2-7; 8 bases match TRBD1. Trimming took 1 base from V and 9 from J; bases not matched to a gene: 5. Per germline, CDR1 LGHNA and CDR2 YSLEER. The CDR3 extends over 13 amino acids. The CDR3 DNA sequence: TGCGCCAGCAGCCAAGTTTCAGGGGGCGCGCAGTACTTC. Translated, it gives CASSQVSGGAQYF.

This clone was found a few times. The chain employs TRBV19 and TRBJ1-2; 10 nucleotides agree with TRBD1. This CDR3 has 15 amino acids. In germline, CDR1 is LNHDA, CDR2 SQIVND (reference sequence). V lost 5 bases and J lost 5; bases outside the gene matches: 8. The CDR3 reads CASSPRQGARYGYTF. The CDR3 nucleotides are TGTGCCAGTAGTCCACGACAGGGGGCGCGGTATGGCTACACCTTC.

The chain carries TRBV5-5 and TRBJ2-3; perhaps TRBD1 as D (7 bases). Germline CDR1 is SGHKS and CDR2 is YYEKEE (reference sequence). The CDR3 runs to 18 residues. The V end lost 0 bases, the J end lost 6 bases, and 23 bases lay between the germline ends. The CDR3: CASSLAQGGNLVKDTQYF. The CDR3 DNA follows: TGTGCCAGCAGCTTGGCCCAGGGGGGTAATTTAGTCAAGGATACGCAGTATTTT.

The CDR3 loop is CASSPGTGISYTF. The CDR3 DNA is TGTGCCAGCAGTCCGGGGACAGGGATAAGCTACACCTTC. The genes are TRBV7-3 and TRBJ1-2, with 9 bases lining up with TRBD1. Germline V gene lookup returns CDR1 SGHTA and CDR2 FQGTGA. The CDR3 is 13 amino acids. Trimming took 6 bases from V and 9 from J; bases not matched to a gene: 8.

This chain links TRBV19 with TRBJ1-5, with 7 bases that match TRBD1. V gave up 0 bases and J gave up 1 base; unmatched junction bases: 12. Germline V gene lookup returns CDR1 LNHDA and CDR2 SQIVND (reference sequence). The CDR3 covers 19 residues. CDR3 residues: CASSIDGVRGGLSNQPQHF. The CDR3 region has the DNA TGTGCCAGTAGTATAGACGGGGTACGAGGGGGCCTGAGCAATCAGCCCCAGCATTTT.

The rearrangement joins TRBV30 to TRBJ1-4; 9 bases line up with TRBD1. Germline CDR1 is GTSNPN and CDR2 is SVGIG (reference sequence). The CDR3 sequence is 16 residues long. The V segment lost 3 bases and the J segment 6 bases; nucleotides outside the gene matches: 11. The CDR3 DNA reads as TGTGCCTGGAGGGGGAGCCTGAGGGACAGGGATGAAAAACTGTTTTTT. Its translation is CAWRGSLRDRDEKLFF.

The DNA of the CDR3 is TGTGCCAGCAGCCCAGACACGGCCCCCCCTCCGGGGGCCAACGTCCTGACTTTC. Translated, it gives CASSPDTAPPPGANVLTF. The J gene is TRBJ2-6, the V gene TRBV7-2; no firm D call. The length of the CDR3 is 18 residues. V was trimmed by 5 bases and J by 4 bases, leaving 21 bases between them. In germline, CDR1 is SGHTA, CDR2 FQGNSA.